This T cell receptor beta chain emerged from a study of blood T cell repertoires in COVID-19. Study-wide background: The United States, Italy and Spain provided the acute and convalescent COVID-19 samples.

The protocol was immunoSEQ multiplex PCR, while the TCRdb copy is restricted to in-frame clones and leaves out a portion. The data show fewer than 200,000 clones, with over 70% seen just once and approximately 19% held by the top ten. The receptor was isolated from a woman in her sixties or seventies who had recovered from COVID-19. The sample was peripheral blood.

Written as DNA, the CDR3 is TGTGCCAGCAGTTACGGCAAACCAACTGGAAACACCATATATTTT. Translation gives CASSYGKPTGNTIYF. The V call is TRBV6-5, the J call TRBJ1-3; unclear D gene. From germline, CDR1 is MNHEY and CDR2 SVGAGI. This CDR3 has 15 residues. V lost 2 bases to trimming and J lost 2 bases, with 10 bases between them.